This entry concerns a single T cell receptor beta chain. Its target is not known. The sample belongs to a study of T-cell reconstitution after alpha-beta-depleted transplantation in children. The V and J ends lost 7 bases and 2 bases respectively, with 14 bases between them. CDR3 length equals 14 residues. Germline V CDR1 and CDR2: GTSNPN, SVGIG (reference sequence). Overall study findings and caveats: Some patients' high day-60 TCRbeta diversity was traced to surviving recipient T cells and thymic progenitors. Fresh T-cell production supplied most of the T-cell counts and diversity seen one year after transplant.

Construction of the TCRbeta library involved unique molecular identifiers. TCRdb fed the PCR reads into MiXCR, producing one record per CDR3 protein. The table records some 840,000 distinct CDR3 sequences, roughly 15% of them present only once. The sequenced sample was PBMCs, mostly from graft donor cells, obtained 360 days after TCRalphabeta/CD19-depleted stem cell transplant. This receptor was obtained from a male patient aged 5 to 17 who had a stem cell transplant for acute lymphoblastic leukemia, so the T cells may come from the graft donor. The V gene is TRBV30, the J gene TRBJ1-4; D not resolved. CDR3: CASTLGSTNEKLFF. Here the CDR3 DNA reads TGTGCCTCAACTTTGGGGTCTACTAATGAAAAACTGTTTTTT.